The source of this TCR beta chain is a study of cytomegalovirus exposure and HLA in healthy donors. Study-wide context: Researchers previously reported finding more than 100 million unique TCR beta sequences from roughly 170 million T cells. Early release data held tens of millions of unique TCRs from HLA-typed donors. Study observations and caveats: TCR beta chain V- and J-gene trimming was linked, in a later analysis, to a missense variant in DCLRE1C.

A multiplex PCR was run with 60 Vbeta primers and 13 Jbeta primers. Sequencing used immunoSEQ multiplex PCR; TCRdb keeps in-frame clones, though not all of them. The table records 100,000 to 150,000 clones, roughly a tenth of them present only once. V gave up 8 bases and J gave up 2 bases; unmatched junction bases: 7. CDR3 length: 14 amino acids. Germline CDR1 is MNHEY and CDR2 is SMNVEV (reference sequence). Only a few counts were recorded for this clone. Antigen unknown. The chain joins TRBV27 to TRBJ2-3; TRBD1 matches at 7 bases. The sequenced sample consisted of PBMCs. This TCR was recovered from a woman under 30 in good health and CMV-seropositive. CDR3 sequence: CASGVGTDTDTQYF. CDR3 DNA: TGTGCCAGCGGTGTAGGGACAGACACAGATACGCAGTATTTT.